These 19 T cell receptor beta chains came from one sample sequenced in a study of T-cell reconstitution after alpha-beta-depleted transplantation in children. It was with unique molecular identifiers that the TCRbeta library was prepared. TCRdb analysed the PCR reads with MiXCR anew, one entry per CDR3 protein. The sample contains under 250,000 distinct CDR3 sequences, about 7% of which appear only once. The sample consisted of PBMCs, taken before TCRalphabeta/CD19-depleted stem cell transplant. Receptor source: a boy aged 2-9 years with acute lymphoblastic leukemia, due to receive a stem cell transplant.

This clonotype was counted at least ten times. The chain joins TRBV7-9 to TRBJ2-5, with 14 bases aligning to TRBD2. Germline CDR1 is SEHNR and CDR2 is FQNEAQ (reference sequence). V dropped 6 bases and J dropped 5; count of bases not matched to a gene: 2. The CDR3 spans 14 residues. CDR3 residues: CASRRTSGGETQYF. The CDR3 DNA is TGTGCCAGCAGAAGGACTAGCGGGGGGGAGACCCAGTACTTC.

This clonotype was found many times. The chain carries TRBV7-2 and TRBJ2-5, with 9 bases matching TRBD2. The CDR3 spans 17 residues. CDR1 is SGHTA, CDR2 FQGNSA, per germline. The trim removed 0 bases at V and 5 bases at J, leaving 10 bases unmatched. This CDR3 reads CASSLASSPSGVETQYF. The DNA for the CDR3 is TGTGCCAGCAGCTTAGCTAGCTCGCCTAGCGGGGTGGAGACCCAGTACTTC. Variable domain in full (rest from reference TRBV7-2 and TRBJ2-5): GAGVSQSPSNKVTEKGKDVELRCDPISGHTALYWYRQSLGQGLEFLIYFQGNSAPDKSGLPSDRFSAERTGGSVSTLTIQRTQQEDSAVYLCASSLASSPSGVETQYFGPGTRLLVL.

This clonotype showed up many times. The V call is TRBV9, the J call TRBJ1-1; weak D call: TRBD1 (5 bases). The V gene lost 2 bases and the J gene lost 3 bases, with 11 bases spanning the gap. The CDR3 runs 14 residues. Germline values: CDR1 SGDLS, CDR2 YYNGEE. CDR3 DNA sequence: TGTGCCAGCAGCGTCGCAGGGTATGACACTGAAGCTTTCTTT. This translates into CASSVAGYDTEAFF. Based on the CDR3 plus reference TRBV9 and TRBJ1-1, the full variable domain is DSGVTQTPKHLITATGQRVTLRCSPRSGDLSVYWYQQSLDQGLQFLIQYYNGEERAKGNILERFSAQQFPDLHSELNLSSLELGDSALYFCASSVAGYDTEAFFGQGTRLTVV.

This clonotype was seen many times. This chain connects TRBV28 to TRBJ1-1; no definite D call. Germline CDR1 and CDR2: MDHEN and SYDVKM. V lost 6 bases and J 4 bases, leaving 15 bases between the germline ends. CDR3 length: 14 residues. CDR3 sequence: CASRQITVGTEAFF. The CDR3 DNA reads TGTGCCAGCAGGCAAATCACGGTTGGCACTGAAGCTTTCTTT. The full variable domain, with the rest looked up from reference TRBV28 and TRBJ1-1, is DVKVTQSSRYLVKRTGEKVFLECVQDMDHENMFWYRQDPGLGLRLIYFSYDVKMKEKGDIPEGYSVSREKKERFSLILESASTNQTSMYLCASRQITVGTEAFFGQGTRLTVV.

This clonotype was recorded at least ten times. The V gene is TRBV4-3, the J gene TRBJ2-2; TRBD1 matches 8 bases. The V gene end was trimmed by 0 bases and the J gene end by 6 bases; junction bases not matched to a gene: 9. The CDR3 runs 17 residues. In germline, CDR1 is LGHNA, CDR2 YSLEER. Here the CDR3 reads CASSQDTGQGGAGELFF. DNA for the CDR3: TGCGCCAGCAGCCAAGATACCGGACAGGGTGGGGCCGGGGAGCTGTTTTTT.

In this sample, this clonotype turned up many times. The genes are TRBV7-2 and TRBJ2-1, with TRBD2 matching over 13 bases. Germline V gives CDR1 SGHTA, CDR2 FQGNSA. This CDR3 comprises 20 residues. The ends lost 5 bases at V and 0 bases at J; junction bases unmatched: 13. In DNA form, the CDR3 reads TGTGCCAGCAGCGTACCACTAGCGGGAGGGAATCATAGCTCCTACAATGAGCAGTTCTTC. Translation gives CASSVPLAGGNHSSYNEQFF.

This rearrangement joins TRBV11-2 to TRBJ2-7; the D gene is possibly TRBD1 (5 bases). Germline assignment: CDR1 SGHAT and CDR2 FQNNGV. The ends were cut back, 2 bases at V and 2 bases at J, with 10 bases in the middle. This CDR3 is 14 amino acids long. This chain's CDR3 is CASSLIGATYEQYF. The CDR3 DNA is TGTGCCAGCAGCTTAATAGGGGCTACCTACGAGCAGTACTTC.

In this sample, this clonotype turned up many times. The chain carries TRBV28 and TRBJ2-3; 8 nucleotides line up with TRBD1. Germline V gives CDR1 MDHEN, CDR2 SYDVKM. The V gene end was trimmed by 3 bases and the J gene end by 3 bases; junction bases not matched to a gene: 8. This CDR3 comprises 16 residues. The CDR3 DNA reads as TGTGCCAGCAGTTTGATCCAGGGGGCCATTACAGATACGCAGTATTTT. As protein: CASSLIQGAITDTQYF.

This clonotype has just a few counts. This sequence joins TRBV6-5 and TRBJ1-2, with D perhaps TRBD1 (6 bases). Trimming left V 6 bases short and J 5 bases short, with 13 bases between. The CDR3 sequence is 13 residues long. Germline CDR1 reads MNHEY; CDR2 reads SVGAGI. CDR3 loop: CASRAWTAYGYTF. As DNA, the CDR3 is TGTGCCAGCAGGGCGTGGACAGCTTATGGCTACACCTTC.

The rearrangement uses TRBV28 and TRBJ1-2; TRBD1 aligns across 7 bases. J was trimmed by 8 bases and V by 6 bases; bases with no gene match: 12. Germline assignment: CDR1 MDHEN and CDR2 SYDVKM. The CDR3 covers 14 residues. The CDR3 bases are TGTGCCAGCAGCTCCGGACAGGTCTATGGAGGCTACACCTTC. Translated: CASSSGQVYGGYTF.

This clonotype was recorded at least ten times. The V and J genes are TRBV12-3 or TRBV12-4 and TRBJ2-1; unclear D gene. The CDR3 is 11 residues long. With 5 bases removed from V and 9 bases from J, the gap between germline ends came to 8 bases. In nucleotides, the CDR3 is TGTGCCAGCAGTCTTTGGGCTGAGCAGTTCTTC. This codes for CASSLWAEQFF.

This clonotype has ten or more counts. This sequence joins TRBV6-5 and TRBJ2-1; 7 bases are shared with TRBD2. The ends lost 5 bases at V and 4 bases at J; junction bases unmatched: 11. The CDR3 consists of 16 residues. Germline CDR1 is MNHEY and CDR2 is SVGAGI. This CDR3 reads CASSHMSGASYNEQFF. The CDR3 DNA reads TGTGCCAGCAGTCATATGAGCGGGGCCTCATACAATGAGCAGTTCTTC.

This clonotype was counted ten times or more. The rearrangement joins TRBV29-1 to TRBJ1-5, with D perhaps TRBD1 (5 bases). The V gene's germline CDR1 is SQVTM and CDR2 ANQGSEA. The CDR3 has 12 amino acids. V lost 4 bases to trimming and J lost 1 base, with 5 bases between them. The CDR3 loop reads CSVGGSNQPQHF. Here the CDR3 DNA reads TGCAGCGTTGGGGGCAGCAATCAGCCCCAGCATTTT.

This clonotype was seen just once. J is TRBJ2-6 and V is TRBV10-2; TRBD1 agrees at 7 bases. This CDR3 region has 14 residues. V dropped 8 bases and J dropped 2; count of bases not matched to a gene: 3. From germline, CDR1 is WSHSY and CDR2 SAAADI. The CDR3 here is CASRRGPGANVLTF. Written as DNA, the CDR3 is TGCGCCAGCCGTAGGGGGCCTGGGGCCAACGTCCTGACTTTC.

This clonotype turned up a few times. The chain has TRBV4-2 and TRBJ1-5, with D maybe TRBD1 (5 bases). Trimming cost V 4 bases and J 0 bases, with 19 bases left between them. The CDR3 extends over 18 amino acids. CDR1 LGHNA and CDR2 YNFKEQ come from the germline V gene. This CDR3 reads CASSPRDHLSYSNQPQHF. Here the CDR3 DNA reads TGTGCCAGCAGCCCTCGGGACCACCTATCCTATAGCAATCAGCCCCAGCATTTT.

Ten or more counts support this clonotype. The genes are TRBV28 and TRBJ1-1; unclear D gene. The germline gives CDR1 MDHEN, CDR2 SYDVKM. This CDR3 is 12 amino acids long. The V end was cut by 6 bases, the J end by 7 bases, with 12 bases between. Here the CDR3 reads CASRHPPFEAFF. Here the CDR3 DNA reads TGTGCCAGCAGACACCCTCCCTTTGAAGCTTTCTTT.

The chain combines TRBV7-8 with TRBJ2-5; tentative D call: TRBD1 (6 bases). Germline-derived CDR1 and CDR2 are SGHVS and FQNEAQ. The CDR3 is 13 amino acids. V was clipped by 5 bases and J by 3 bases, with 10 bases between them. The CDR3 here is CASSMDSKETQYF. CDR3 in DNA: TGTGCCAGCAGCATGGACAGCAAAGAGACCCAGTACTTC.

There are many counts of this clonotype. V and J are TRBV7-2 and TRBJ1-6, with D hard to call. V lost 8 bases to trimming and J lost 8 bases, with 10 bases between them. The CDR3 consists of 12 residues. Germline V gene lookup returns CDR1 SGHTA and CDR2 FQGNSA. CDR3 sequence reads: CASSTFDSPLHF. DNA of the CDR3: TGTGCCAGCTCCACATTTGATTCACCCCTCCACTTT.

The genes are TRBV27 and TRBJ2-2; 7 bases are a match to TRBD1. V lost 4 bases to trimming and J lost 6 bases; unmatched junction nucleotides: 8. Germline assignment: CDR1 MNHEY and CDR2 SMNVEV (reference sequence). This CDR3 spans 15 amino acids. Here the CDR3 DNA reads TGTGCCAGCAGTTCTGACAGGGTAGTGGCCGGGGAGCTGTTTTTT. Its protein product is CASSSDRVVAGELFF.